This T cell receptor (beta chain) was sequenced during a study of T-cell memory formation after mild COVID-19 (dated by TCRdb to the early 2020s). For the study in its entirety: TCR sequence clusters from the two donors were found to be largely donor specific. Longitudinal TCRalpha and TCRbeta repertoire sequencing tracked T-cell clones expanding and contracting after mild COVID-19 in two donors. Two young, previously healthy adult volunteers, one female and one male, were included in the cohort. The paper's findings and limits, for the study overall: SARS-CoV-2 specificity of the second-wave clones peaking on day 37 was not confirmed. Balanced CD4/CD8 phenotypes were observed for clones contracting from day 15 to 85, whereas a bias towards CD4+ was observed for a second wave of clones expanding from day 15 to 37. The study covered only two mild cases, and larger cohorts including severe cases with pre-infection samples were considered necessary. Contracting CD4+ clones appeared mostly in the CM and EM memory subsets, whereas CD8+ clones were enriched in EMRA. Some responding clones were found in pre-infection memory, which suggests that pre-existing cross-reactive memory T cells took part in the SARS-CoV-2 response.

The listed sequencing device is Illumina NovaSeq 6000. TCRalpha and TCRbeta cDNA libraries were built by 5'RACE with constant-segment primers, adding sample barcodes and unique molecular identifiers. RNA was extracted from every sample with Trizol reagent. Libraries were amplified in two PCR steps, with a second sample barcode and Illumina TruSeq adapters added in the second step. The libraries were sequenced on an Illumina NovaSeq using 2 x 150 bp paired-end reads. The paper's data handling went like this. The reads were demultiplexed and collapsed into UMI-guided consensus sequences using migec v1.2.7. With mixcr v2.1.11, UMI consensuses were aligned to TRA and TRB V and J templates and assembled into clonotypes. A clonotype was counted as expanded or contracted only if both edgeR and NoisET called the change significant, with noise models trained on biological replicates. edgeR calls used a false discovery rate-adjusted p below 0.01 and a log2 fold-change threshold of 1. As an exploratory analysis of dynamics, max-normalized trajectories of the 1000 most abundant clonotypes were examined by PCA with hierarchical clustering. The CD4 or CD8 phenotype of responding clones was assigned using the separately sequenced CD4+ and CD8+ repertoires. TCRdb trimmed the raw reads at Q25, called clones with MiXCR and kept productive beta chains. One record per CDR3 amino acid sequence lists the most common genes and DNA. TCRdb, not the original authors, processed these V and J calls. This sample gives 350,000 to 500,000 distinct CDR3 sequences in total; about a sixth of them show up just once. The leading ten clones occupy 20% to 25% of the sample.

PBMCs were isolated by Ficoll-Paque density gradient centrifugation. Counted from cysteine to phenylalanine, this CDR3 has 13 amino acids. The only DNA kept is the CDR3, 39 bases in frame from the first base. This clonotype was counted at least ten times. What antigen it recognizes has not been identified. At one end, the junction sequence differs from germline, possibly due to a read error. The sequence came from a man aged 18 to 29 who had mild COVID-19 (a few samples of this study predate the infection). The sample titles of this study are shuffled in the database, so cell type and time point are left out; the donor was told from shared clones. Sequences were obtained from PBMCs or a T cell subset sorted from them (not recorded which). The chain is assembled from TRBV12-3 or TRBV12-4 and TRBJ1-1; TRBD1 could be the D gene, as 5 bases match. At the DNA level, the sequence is TGTGCCAGCAGCTTAGGCAGGGCCACTGAAGCTTTCTTT. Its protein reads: CASSLGRATEAFF.